The clone carrying this T cell receptor beta chain was recorded a few times. Its antigen remains unidentified. A TCRbeta library incorporating unique molecular identifiers was prepared. TCRdb processed the PCR reads anew with MiXCR; each CDR3 protein has one entry. The sample has approximately 190,000 distinct CDR3 sequences; approximately 8.4% are singletons. The data stem from a study of T-cell reconstitution after alpha-beta-depleted transplantation in children. Study results and limitations: Fresh T-cell production supplied most of the T-cell counts and diversity seen one year after transplant.

Material: PBMCs, mostly from graft donor cells, obtained 360 days after TCRalphabeta/CD19-depleted stem cell transplant. The clonotype originates from a male patient aged 2-15 years who had a stem cell transplant for acute myeloid leukemia, so the T cells may come from the graft donor.

CDR3 in amino acids: CASRAILPDRANTGELFF. CDR3 bases: TGTGCCAGCAGAGCGATCTTACCCGACAGAGCGAACACCGGGGAGCTGTTTTTT. The V and J genes are TRBV11-1 and TRBJ2-2; TRBD1 might be the D (5 bases). There are 18 residues in the CDR3. The germline CDR1 and CDR2 sequences are SGHAT and FQDESV (reference sequence). The V end lost 6 bases, the J end lost 0 bases, and 20 bases lay between the germline ends.